The clone carrying this T cell receptor (beta chain) was detected only once. No antigen is known for it. The CDR3 has 14 amino acids. V was shortened by 3 bases and J by 6 bases, with 15 bases between the two germline ends. Germline CDR1 SGDLS, CDR2 YYNGEE. This specimen comes from a study of shared clonotypes between healthy human individuals. Regarding the study as a whole: The authors expected sequencing depth to affect clonotype sharing among donors. The study found lower generation probabilities in non-shared clonotypes than in those shared by all four donors. Of the naive CD4 clonotypes, roughly 5.2% were shared across several donors. Compared with memory subsets, naive subsets generally had larger estimated richness.

Method: immunoSEQ multiplex PCR; TCRdb's copy keeps in-frame clones and lacks some. The sample has more than 850,000 clones, around 82% seen once. Sequenced material: memory CD4+ T cells from PBMCs. Subset denoted: CD45RA-negative fraction. The V and J genes are TRBV9 and TRBJ1-2; D is possibly TRBD1 (5 bases). The receptor comes from a man aged 18 to 35 in good health. Some clones in this sample may be carry-over from other donors' samples. In DNA form, the CDR3 reads TGTGCCAGCAGCGACCGAGGGGTTTCCGATGGCTACACCTTC. It translates to CASSDRGVSDGYTF.